These 26 T cell receptor beta chains were all obtained from the same sample, sequenced in a study of cytomegalovirus exposure and HLA in healthy donors. TCRdb's copy holds only in-frame clones and misses some; the assay was immunoSEQ multiplex PCR. The sample lists roughly 330,000 clones, about 85% occurring once. Sequenced input: PBMCs. All receptors derive from a woman younger than 45 in good health and CMV-seropositive.

This chain connects TRBV19 to TRBJ2-7, with 10 bases fitting TRBD2. V lost 4 bases, J lost 3 bases, and 6 bases stayed unmatched. The CDR3 spans 15 residues. Germline V CDR1 and CDR2: LNHDA, SQIVND (reference sequence). The chain's CDR3 is CASSTGLAAIYEQYF. The CDR3 nucleotides read TGTGCCAGTAGTACCGGACTAGCGGCCATCTACGAGCAGTACTTC.

The CDR3: CASSQDLLNTGELFF. The DNA for the CDR3 is TGCGCCAGCAGCCAAGATCTGTTGAACACCGGGGAGCTGTTTTTT. The rearrangement links TRBV4-3 to TRBJ2-2; D gene unclear. Trimming took 0 bases from V and 1 from J, leaving 6 bases between them. The germline CDR1 and CDR2 sequences are LGHNA and YSLEER. This CDR3 has 15 residues.

The chain is built from TRBV14 and TRBJ2-1, with a weak D call TRBD2 (6 bases). The CDR3 has 15 residues. The germline V and J ends were trimmed by 1 base and 4 bases, with 11 bases remaining between them. Looked up from germline, CDR1 is SGHDN and CDR2 is FVKESK. The CDR3, as DNA: TGTGCCAGCAGCCAAGTTGCGGGATTTTACAATGAGCAGTTCTTC. This encodes CASSQVAGFYNEQFF.

The chain couples TRBV6-5 to TRBJ2-4, with TRBD1 identical over 11 bases. Germline V lookup: CDR1 MNHEY, CDR2 SVGAGI. The CDR3 spans 16 residues. The V and J ends lost 0 bases and 7 bases, in that order; junction bases with no gene match: 5. The CDR3 loop reads CASSYSTGTGGNIQYF. The CDR3 DNA is TGTGCCAGCAGTTACTCGACCGGGACAGGGGGGAACATTCAGTACTTC.

The chain combines TRBV27 with TRBJ1-5, with 8 bases identical to TRBD1. Germline values: CDR1 MNHEY, CDR2 SMNVEV (reference sequence). Losses at the gene ends were 4 bases for V and 4 bases for J; bases not matched to a gene: 6. CDR3 length equals 15 residues. The CDR3 reads CASSSSGTGNQPQHF. In DNA form, the CDR3 reads TGTGCCAGCAGTTCGTCTGGGACAGGTAATCAGCCCCAGCATTTT.

The count of this clone is one. The V and J genes are TRBV30 and TRBJ1-1; possible D gene TRBD1, 5 bases. CDR1 and CDR2 (germline): GTSNPN, SVGIG (reference sequence). V lost 3 bases and J 3 bases, leaving 17 bases between the germline ends. The length of the CDR3 is 15 residues. The CDR3 loop reads CAWRHYLRDYTEAFF. CDR3 DNA: TGTGCCTGGAGACACTACCTCAGGGACTACACTGAAGCTTTCTTT.

The chain carries TRBV7-2 and TRBJ2-5; TRBD2 matches at 9 bases. V dropped 5 bases and J dropped 4; count of bases not matched to a gene: 11. This CDR3 contains 16 residues. Germline CDR1 SGHTA, CDR2 FQGNSA. The CDR3 nucleotides read TGTGCCAGCAGCCCCAAATGGCGGGGGGGCCGAGAGACCCAGTACTTC. Translated: CASSPKWRGGRETQYF.

This chain uses TRBV7-3 with TRBJ2-3, with TRBD2 matching 11 bases. The CDR3 contains 16 residues. After removal of 4 bases from V and 2 bases from J, the junction contained 5 bases not matched to a gene. From germline, CDR1 is SGHTA and CDR2 FQGTGA. The DNA for the CDR3 is TGTGCCAGCAGCTATCGACTAGCGGGGATCACAGATACGCAGTATTTT. Its translation: CASSYRLAGITDTQYF.

This clone was seen once. This chain links TRBV7-8 with TRBJ2-1; TRBD1 matches at 7 bases. V shed 0 bases, J shed 4 bases, and the junction held 6 bases outside the gene matches. Looked up from germline, CDR1 is SGHVS and CDR2 is FQNEAQ. The CDR3 runs 16 residues. In DNA form, the CDR3 reads TGTGCCAGCAGCTTAGCGCACAGGGGAAGATACAATGAGCAGTTCTTC. This gives the protein CASSLAHRGRYNEQFF.

V gene TRBV30 combines with J gene TRBJ2-1, with D maybe TRBD1 (5 bases). The CDR3 has 17 residues. The germline V and J ends were trimmed by 4 bases and 5 bases, with 24 bases remaining between them. CDR1 is GTSNPN and CDR2 is SVGIG in the germline V gene (reference sequence). The CDR3, as DNA: TGTGCCTGGAATGAAATGGGGCATCGCCCCATCCACAATGAGCAGTTCTTC. Amino acid sequence: CAWNEMGHRPIHNEQFF.

The V and J genes are TRBV4-3 and TRBJ1-1; D may be TRBD1 (6 bases). The CDR3 extends over 13 amino acids. Germline V gene lookup returns CDR1 LGHNA and CDR2 YSLEER. V was cut by 7 bases and J by 5 bases, with 14 bases left in between. CDR3 residues: CASNQGGRTEAFF. In DNA form, the CDR3 reads TGCGCCAGCAATCAAGGGGGGCGGACTGAAGCTTTCTTT.

The chain employs TRBV5-4 and TRBJ1-4, with D possibly TRBD1 on 6 matching bases. The CDR3 contains 14 residues. Germline V gene lookup returns CDR1 SGHNT and CDR2 YYREEE (reference sequence). The germline V and J ends were trimmed by 3 bases and 4 bases, with 10 bases remaining between them. CDR3 nucleotides: TGTGCCAGCAGCTCAGGGGAGGGTAATGAAAAACTGTTTTTT. Protein product: CASSSGEGNEKLFF.

The chain couples TRBV5-6 to TRBJ2-5; D ambiguous. In germline, CDR1 is SGHDT, CDR2 YYEEEE. The CDR3 totals 16 residues. With 0 bases removed from V and 4 bases from J, the gap between germline ends came to 16 bases. CDR3 amino acids: CASSLAGLGNGETQYF. The CDR3 coding sequence is TGTGCCAGCAGCTTGGCAGGTTTGGGCAATGGAGAGACCCAGTACTTC.

The genes are TRBV29-1 and TRBJ1-2; D is uncertain. This CDR3 region has 10 residues. V was shortened by 6 bases and J by 4 bases, with 6 bases between the two germline ends. CDR1 and CDR2 from the germline V gene are SQVTM and ANQGSEA. The CDR3 here is CSVGSYGYTF. CDR3 sequence (DNA): TGCAGCGTGGGGAGCTATGGCTACACCTTC.

This clone was seen more than once but under ten times. The gene calls are TRBV30 and TRBJ2-5, with D maybe TRBD1 (7 bases). Trimming stripped 3 bases from V and 7 bases from J, with 24 bases between. CDR3 length: 16 residues. Germline V gives CDR1 GTSNPN, CDR2 SVGIG (reference sequence). CDR3 sequence: CAWRGGGEGPRGTQYF. CDR3 in DNA: TGTGCCTGGAGAGGAGGGGGCGAGGGACCTAGAGGGACCCAGTACTTC.

The chain carries TRBV7-6 and TRBJ2-5, with 7 bases fitting TRBD2. This CDR3 has 16 amino acids. Trimming took 1 base from V and 4 from J; bases not matched to a gene: 9. Germline V gene lookup returns CDR1 SGHVS and CDR2 FNYEAQ. The CDR3 DNA reads as TGTGCCAGCAGCTTAGGACTAGGCGGGAGTGCAGAGACCCAGTACTTC. Its translation: CASSLGLGGSAETQYF.

The rearrangement joins TRBV7-6 to TRBJ2-7; 7 nucleotides agree with TRBD1. Germline lookup yields CDR1 SGHVS and CDR2 FNYEAQ. V shed 1 base and J 2 bases; nucleotides not matched to a gene: 2. The CDR3 loop spans 14 amino acids. The CDR3 here is CASSLGGTAYEQYF. Written as DNA, the CDR3 is TGTGCCAGCAGCTTAGGGGGGACAGCCTACGAGCAGTACTTC.

The chain is built from TRBV30 and TRBJ2-1, with 7 bases matching TRBD2. CDR3 length: 13 residues. CDR1 is GTSNPN and CDR2 is SVGIG in the germline V gene (reference sequence). V was clipped by 8 bases and J by 0 bases; unmatched bases: 4. The CDR3 bases are TGTGCCCGAAGGGACTACTCCTACAATGAGCAGTTCTTC. It translates to CARRDYSYNEQFF. Complete variable domain (other parts from reference TRBV30 and TRBJ2-1): SQTIHQWPATLVQPVGSPLSLECTVEGTSNPNLYWYRQAAGRGLQLLFYSVGIGQISSEVPQNLSASRPQDRQFILSSKKLLLSDSGFYLCARRDYSYNEQFFGPGTRLTVL.

The rearrangement links TRBV7-8 to TRBJ2-1; D uncertain. With 1 base removed from V and 1 base from J, the gap between germline ends came to 14 bases. The V gene's germline CDR1 is SGHVS and CDR2 FQNEAQ. The CDR3 is 17 residues long. The CDR3: CASSLGERASSYNEQFF. CDR3 nucleotide sequence: TGTGCCAGCAGCTTAGGGGAACGGGCAAGTTCCTACAATGAGCAGTTCTTC.

J is TRBJ2-7 and V is TRBV2, with D perhaps matching TRBD1 or TRBD2 (5 bases each). The CDR3 runs 12 residues. V was shortened by 10 bases and J by 1 base, with 11 bases between the two germline ends. Germline CDR1 is SNHLY and CDR2 is FYNNEI. CDR3 loop: CATRDGSYEQYF. Written as DNA, the CDR3 is TGTGCCACTAGGGACGGATCCTACGAGCAGTACTTC.

The V and J genes are TRBV7-8 and TRBJ1-4; D unclear. The CDR3 consists of 13 residues. V lost 5 bases, J lost 8 bases, and 12 bases lay in between. Germline CDR1 and CDR2: SGHVS and FQNEAQ. Here the CDR3 DNA reads TGTGCCAGCAGCCCCGGACTGGGGGAAAAACTGTTTTTT. Encoded protein: CASSPGLGEKLFF.

The gene calls are TRBV5-6 and TRBJ1-2; D is uncertain. V shed 7 bases and J shed 4 bases, with 11 bases lying between them. Germline-derived CDR1 and CDR2 are SGHDT and YYEEEE. The CDR3 is 12 residues long. CDR3 DNA: TGTGCCAGCTCTCCATCCCCCTATGGCTACACCTTC. It translates to CASSPSPYGYTF.

The chain carries TRBV27 and TRBJ1-5, with D perhaps matching TRBD1 (6 bases). Germline CDR1 MNHEY, CDR2 SMNVEV (reference sequence). Trimming shortened V by 5 bases and J by 7 bases, and 15 bases separated the two germline ends. The CDR3 runs 14 residues. The CDR3 reads CASSAPGAHQPQHF. For the CDR3, the DNA is TGTGCCAGCAGTGCGCCAGGGGCTCACCAGCCCCAGCATTTT.

This clone was detected a few times. The chain carries TRBV2 and TRBJ2-7; the D gene is possibly TRBD1 (6 bases). CDR3 length: 13 amino acids. Germline V lookup: CDR1 SNHLY, CDR2 FYNNEI. V was pared by 4 bases and J by 6 bases, with 13 bases between. CDR3 sequence: CASSVSGVGEQYF. In DNA form, the CDR3 reads TGTGCCAGCAGTGTTTCAGGGGTGGGCGAGCAGTACTTC.

For this clone: This CDR3 is also generated by other DNA sequences in the sample. V usage is TRBV5-1 and J usage is TRBJ2-1; D is perhaps TRBD1 (6 bases). CDR3 length equals 14 residues. Trimming took 2 bases from V and 4 from J, leaving 10 bases between them. In germline, CDR1 is SGHRS, CDR2 YFSETQ. This CDR3 reads CASSLTGSYNEQFF. CDR3 DNA: TGCGCCAGCAGCTTAACAGGGAGTTACAATGAGCAGTTCTTC. The full variable domain, its missing parts supplied by reference TRBV5-1 and TRBJ2-1, is KAGVTQTPRYLIKTRGQQVTLSCSPISGHRSVSWYQQTPGQGLQFLFEYFSETQRNKGNFPGRFSGRQFSNSRSEMNVSTLELGDSALYLCASSLTGSYNEQFFGPGTRLTVL.

This clone was observed a few times. The V gene is TRBV30, the J gene TRBJ1-1; no clear D. Germline V lookup: CDR1 GTSNPN, CDR2 SVGIG (reference sequence). This CDR3 is 12 amino acids long. Trimming removed 2 bases at V and 12 bases at J, with 16 bases between. The chain's CDR3 is CAWSPMGDRPFF. In DNA, the CDR3 is TGTGCCTGGAGTCCCATGGGAGATAGGCCTTTCTTT.